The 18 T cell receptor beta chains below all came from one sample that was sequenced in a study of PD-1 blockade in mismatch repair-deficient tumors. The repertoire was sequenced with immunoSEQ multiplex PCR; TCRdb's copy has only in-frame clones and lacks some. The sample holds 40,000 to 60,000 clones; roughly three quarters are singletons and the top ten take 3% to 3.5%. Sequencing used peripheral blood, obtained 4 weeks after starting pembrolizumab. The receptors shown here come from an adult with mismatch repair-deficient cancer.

This chain's CDR3 is CASSQEAGLTEAFF. In DNA form, the CDR3 reads TGCGCCAGCAGCCAAGAAGCGGGTTTGACTGAAGCTTTCTTT. The rearrangement links TRBV4-3 to TRBJ1-1, with unresolved D. V dropped 0 bases and J dropped 5 bases, with 10 bases sitting between them. CDR3 length: 14 residues. Germline lookup yields CDR1 LGHNA and CDR2 YSLEER.

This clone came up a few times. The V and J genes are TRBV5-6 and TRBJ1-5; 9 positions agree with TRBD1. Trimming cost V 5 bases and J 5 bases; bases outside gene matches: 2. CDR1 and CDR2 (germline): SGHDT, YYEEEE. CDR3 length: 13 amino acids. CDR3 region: CASSRDRDQPQHF. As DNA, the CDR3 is TGTGCCAGCAGTCGGGACAGGGATCAGCCCCAGCATTTT.

The CDR3: CASSSTGNSYEQYF. DNA for the CDR3: TGTGCCAGCAGTAGCACCGGGAACTCCTACGAGCAGTACTTC. This rearrangement joins TRBV6-6 to TRBJ2-7; tentative D call: TRBD2 (5 bases). Trimming removed 5 bases at V and 0 bases at J, with 11 bases between. Per the germline V gene, CDR1 is MNHNY and CDR2 is SVGAGI (reference sequence). This CDR3 comprises 14 residues.

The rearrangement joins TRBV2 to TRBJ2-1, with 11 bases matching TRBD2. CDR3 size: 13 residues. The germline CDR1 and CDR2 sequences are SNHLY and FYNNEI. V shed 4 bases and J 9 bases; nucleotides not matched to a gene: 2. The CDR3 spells CASSALAGGEQFF. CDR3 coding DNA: TGTGCCAGCAGTGCGCTAGCGGGAGGTGAGCAGTTCTTC. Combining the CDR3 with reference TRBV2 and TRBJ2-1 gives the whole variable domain EPEVTQTPSHQVTQMGQEVILRCVPISNHLYFYWYRQILGQKVEFLVSFYNNEISEKSEIFDDQFSVERPDGSNFTLKIRSTKLEDSAMYFCASSALAGGEQFFGPGTRLTVL.

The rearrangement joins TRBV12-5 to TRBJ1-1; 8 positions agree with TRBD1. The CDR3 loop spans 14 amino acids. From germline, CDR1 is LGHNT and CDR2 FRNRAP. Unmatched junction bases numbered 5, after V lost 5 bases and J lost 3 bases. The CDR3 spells CASGLLTGDTEAFF. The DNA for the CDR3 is TGTGCTAGTGGTCTTCTGACAGGGGACACTGAAGCTTTCTTT.

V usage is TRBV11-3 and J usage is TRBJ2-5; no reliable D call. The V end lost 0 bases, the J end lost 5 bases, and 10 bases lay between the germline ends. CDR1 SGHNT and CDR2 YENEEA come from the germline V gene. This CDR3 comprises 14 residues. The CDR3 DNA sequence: TGTGCCAGCAGCTTAGATGGTGGATCCGAGACCCAGTACTTC. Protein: CASSLDGGSETQYF.

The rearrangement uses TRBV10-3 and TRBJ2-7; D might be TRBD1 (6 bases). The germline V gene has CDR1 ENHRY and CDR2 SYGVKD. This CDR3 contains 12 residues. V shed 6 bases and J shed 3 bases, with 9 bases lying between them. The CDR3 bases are TGTGCCATCAGCCGGGACAACTACGAGCAGTACTTC. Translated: CAISRDNYEQYF.

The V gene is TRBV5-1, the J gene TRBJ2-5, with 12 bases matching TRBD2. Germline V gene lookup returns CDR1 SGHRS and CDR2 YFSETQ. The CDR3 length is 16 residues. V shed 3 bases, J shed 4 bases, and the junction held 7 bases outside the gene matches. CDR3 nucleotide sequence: TGCGCCAGCAGCTCTAGGACTAGCGGGAACGGAGAGACCCAGTACTTC. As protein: CASSSRTSGNGETQYF.

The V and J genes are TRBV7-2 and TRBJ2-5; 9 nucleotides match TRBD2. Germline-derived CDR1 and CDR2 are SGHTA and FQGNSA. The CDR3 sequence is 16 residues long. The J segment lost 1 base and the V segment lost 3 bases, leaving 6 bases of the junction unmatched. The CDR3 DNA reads TGTGCCAGCAGCTTTCTAGCGGGAATCCGCCAAGAGACCCAGTACTTC. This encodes CASSFLAGIRQETQYF.

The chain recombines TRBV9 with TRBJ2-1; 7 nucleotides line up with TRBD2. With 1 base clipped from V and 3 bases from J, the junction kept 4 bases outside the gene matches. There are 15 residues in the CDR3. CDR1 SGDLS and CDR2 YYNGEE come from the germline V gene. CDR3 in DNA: TGTGCCAGCAGCGTAAGGAGCGGGAACTACAATGAGCAGTTCTTC. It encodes CASSVRSGNYNEQFF.

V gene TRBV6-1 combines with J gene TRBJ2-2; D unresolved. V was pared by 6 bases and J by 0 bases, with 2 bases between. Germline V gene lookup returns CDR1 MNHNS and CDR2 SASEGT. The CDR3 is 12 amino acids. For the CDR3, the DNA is TGTGCCAGCAGAGCGAACACCGGGGAGCTGTTTTTT. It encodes CASRANTGELFF.

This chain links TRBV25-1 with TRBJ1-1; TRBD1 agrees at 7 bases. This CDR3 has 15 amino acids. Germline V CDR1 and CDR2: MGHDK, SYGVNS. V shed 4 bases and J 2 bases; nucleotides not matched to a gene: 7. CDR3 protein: CASSANRGTNTEAFF. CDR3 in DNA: TGTGCCAGCAGTGCAAACAGGGGAACTAACACTGAAGCTTTCTTT.

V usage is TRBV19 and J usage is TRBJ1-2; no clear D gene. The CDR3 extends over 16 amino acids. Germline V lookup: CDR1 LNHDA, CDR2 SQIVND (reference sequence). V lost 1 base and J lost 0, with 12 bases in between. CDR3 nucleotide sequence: TGTGCCAGTAGTATAGGAGTTGGAGCGACTAACTATGGCTACACCTTC. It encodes CASSIGVGATNYGYTF.

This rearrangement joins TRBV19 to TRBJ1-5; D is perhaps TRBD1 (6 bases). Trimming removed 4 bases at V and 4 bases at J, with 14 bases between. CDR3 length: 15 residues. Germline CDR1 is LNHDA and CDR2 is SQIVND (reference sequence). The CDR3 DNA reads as TGTGCCAGTAGTACCACAGGGACGAAAAATCAGCCCCAGCATTTT. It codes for CASSTTGTKNQPQHF.

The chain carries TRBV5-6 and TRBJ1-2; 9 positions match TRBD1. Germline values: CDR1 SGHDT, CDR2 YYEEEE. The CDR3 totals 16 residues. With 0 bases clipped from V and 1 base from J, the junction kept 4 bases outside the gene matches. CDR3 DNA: TGTGCCAGCAGCTTGGGGGGACAGGGACTTAACTATGGCTACACCTTC. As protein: CASSLGGQGLNYGYTF.

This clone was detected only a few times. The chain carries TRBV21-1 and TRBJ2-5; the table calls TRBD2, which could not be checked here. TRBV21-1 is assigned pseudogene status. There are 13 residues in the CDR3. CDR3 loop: CARGLAGKETQYF. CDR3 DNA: TGTGCCAGAGGACTAGCGGGAAAAGAGACCCAGTACTTC.

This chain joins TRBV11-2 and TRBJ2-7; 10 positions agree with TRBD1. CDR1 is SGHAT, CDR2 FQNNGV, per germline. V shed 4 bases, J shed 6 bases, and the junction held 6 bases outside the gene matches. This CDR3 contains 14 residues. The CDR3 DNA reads TGTGCCAGCAGCTCCGGGACAGGGGTTTTCGAGCAGTACTTC. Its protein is CASSSGTGVFEQYF.

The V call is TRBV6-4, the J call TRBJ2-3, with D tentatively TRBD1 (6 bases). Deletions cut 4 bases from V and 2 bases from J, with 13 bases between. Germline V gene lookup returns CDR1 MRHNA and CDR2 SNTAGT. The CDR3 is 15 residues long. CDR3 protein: CASSGKGENTDTQYF. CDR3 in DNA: TGTGCCAGCAGTGGGAAGGGGGAAAACACAGATACGCAGTATTTT.